The entry below describes one TCR beta chain. As yet, its antigen is unknown. CDR1 SNHLY and CDR2 FYNNEI come from the germline V gene. Losses at the gene ends were 2 bases for V and 10 bases for J; bases not matched to a gene: 13. CDR3 size: 16 residues. These data come from a study of cytomegalovirus exposure and HLA in healthy donors. Whole-study findings and limits: Three of the chains that were CMV-associated were confirmed in vitro to be specific for CMV antigens.

The PCR made use of 60 Vbeta and 13 Jbeta primers. TCRdb's copy holds only in-frame clones and misses some; the assay was immunoSEQ multiplex PCR. The repertoire has some 140,000 clones, 73% of them found once; the top ten carry over 1%. V is TRBV2 and J is TRBJ1-1, with TRBD1 matching 10 bases. This sequence was found in a woman aged 40-49 years in good health and CMV-seronegative. Sequencing input: PBMCs. The DNA for the CDR3 is TGTGCCAGCAGTGAAATCAGACCGGGACAGGGGATGGGAGCTTTCTTT. Its translation is CASSEIRPGQGMGAFF.